Given below is one T cell receptor (beta chain) in context. Its antigen is not known. PCR involved 60 Vbeta and 13 Jbeta primers. The assay was immunoSEQ multiplex PCR, and TCRdb's table has in-frame clones only and misses some. This sample carries 200,000 to 250,000 clones, 82% of them seen once, and the ten largest clones take 5.4%. Germline CDR1 reads ENHRY; CDR2 reads SYGVKD. The length of the CDR3 is 17 residues. The trim removed 6 bases at V and 2 bases at J, leaving 10 bases unmatched. The data were obtained in a study of cytomegalovirus exposure and HLA in healthy donors. Whole-study results and caveats: Data from an earlier analysis indicated that most TCR beta V segments were productive either about 87% or about 30% of the time.

Sequencing used PBMCs. The chain recombines TRBV10-3 with TRBJ2-3; 11 positions match TRBD2. The receptor comes from a woman aged 40 to 50 in good health and CMV-seropositive. CDR3 nucleotides: TGTGCCATCAGGACTTCCGGGACTAGCGGACTCACAGATACGCAGTATTTT. Its translation: CAIRTSGTSGLTDTQYF.